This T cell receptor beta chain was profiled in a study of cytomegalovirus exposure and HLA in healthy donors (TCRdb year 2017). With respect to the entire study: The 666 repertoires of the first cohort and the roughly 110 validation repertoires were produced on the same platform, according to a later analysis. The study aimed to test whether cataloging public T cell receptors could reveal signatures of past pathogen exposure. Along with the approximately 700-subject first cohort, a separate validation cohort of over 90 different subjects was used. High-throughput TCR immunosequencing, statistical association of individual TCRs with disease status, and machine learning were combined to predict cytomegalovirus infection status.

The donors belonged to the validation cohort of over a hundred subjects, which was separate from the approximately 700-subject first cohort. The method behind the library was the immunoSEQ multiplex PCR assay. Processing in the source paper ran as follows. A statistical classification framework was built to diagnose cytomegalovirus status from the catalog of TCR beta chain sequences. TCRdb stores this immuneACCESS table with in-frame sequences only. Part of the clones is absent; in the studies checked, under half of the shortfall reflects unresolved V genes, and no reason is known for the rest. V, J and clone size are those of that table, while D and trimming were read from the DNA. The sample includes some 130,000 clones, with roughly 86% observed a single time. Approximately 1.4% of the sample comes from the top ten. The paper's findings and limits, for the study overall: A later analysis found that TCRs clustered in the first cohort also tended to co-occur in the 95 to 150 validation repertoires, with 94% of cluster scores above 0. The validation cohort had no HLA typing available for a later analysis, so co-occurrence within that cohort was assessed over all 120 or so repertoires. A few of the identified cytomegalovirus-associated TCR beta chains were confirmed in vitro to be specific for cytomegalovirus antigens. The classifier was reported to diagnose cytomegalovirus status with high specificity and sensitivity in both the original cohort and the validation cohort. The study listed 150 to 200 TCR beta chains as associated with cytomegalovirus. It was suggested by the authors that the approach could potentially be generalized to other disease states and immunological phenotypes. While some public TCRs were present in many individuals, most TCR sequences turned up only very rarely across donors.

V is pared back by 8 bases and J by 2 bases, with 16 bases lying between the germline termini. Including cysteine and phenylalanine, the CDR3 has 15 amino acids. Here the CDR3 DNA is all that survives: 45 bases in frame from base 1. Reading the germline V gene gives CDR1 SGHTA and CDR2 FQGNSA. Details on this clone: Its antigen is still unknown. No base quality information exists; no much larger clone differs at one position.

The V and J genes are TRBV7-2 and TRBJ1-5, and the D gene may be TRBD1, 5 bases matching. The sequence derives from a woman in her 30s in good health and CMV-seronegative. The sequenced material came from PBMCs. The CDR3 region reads CASSPREGGNQPQHF. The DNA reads TGTGCCAGCTCGCCCAGGGAGGGAGGCAATCAGCCCCAGCATTTT.